This T cell receptor (beta chain) originates from a study of blood T cell repertoires in COVID-19. This CDR3 is built from 14 residues. CDR1 SGHTA and CDR2 FQGNSA come from the germline V gene. Trimming cost V 2 bases and J 0 bases, with 7 bases left between them. In the authors' workflow: Reference gene primer amplification yielded estimated nucleated cell counts. Generated by immunoSEQ multiplex PCR, the TCRdb table keeps only in-frame clones and is missing some. Clone size and V and J calls were adopted from that table, with D and trimming inferred from the DNA. The table includes 160,000 or so clones, 87% detected once.

The sequencing sample was made of peripheral blood. The sequence was collected from a woman between 50 and 59 years old with acute or convalescent COVID-19. The V and J genes are TRBV7-2 and TRBJ2-5, with D hard to call. CDR3 DNA sequence: TGTGCCAGCAGCTTATCTGTGTACCAAGAGACCCAGTACTTC. Amino acids: CASSLSVYQETQYF.